This T cell receptor (beta chain) stems from a study of neurological immune-mediated disorders. Ten or more counts support this clonotype. One entry per CDR3 protein results from TCRdb running MiXCR on the 5' RACE reads. The sample shows fewer than 35,000 distinct CDR3 sequences, around an eighth of them seen only once. Time point described: longitudinal time-point 2. With V trimmed by 2 bases and J by 7 bases, 5 bases remained unmatched. Germline V gene data show CDR1 as SGDLS and CDR2 as YYNGEE. This CDR3 comprises 14 residues. This chain links TRBV9 with TRBJ1-4; TRBD1 aligns across 7 bases. The clonotype originates from a middle-aged woman in good health. Material for sequencing was PBMCs. The CDR3 loop reads CASSVSGGSEKLFF. The CDR3 DNA sequence: TGTGCCAGCAGCGTCTCAGGGGGAAGTGAAAAACTGTTTTTT.